Below, 27 T cell receptor beta chains from the same sample are listed, as sequenced in a study of response to subunit inactivated influenza vaccine. In TCRdb, the RT-PCR reads were re-called with MiXCR into one record per CDR3 protein. The sample lists about 800,000 distinct CDR3 sequences, approximately 21% occurring once. The material sequenced was PBMCs from blood, taken roughly 5 days after vaccination. Receptors were obtained from a man aged 50 or older who received an inactivated influenza vaccine.

In this sample, this clonotype turned up a few times. The chain combines TRBV4-2 with TRBJ2-7; 11 nucleotides align to TRBD2. This CDR3 has 17 residues. Looked up from germline, CDR1 is LGHNA and CDR2 is YNFKEQ. The ends lost 4 bases at V and 4 bases at J; junction bases unmatched: 12. The CDR3 sequence: CASSPEGTSGVGYEQYF. As DNA, the CDR3 is TGTGCCAGCAGCCCGGAAGGGACTAGCGGAGTCGGGTACGAGCAGTACTTC.

This clonotype has a handful of counts. The chain links TRBV6-1 to TRBJ2-1, with D possibly TRBD2 on 6 matching bases. The CDR3 has 13 residues. Germline lookup yields CDR1 MNHNS and CDR2 SASEGT. V shed 5 bases and J shed 10 bases, with 15 bases lying between them. CDR3 in amino acids: CASSQVLRGEQFF. The CDR3 bases are TGTGCCAGCAGTCAGGTGTTACGGGGGGAGCAGTTCTTC.

This clonotype was seen a few times. This CDR3 reads CSAETGSSYNEQFF. The CDR3 DNA follows: TGCAGTGCCGAGACAGGGAGCTCCTACAATGAGCAGTTCTTC. V usage is TRBV20-1 and J usage is TRBJ2-1, with 7 bases lining up with TRBD1. The CDR3 runs 14 residues. With 6 bases clipped from V and 0 bases from J, the junction kept 5 bases outside the gene matches. Germline V gene data show CDR1 as DFQATT and CDR2 as SNEGSKA (reference sequence).

The chain has TRBV6-1 and TRBJ1-1; 7 nucleotides line up with TRBD1. V was pared by 5 bases and J by 4 bases, with 10 bases of the junction left unmatched. Germline V gene sequence: CDR1 MNHNS, CDR2 SASEGT. The CDR3 spans 15 residues. CDR3 protein: CASSTGQQGGTEAFF. CDR3 nucleotide sequence: TGTGCCAGCAGTACGGGACAGCAAGGCGGCACTGAAGCTTTCTTT.

In this sample, this clonotype turned up a few times. This rearrangement joins TRBV7-9 to TRBJ2-7; 11 nucleotides match TRBD2. CDR1 and CDR2 from the germline V gene are SEHNR and FQNEAQ (reference sequence). The V gene end was trimmed by 6 bases and the J gene end by 6 bases; junction bases not matched to a gene: 10. The CDR3 has 15 residues. CDR3 DNA sequence: TGTGCCAGCAGGGATATGACTAGCGGGATTACCGAGCAGTACTTC. Protein product: CASRDMTSGITEQYF. The variable domain in full, with the rest retrieved from reference TRBV7-9 and TRBJ2-7, is DTGVSQNPRHKITKRGQNVTFRCDPISEHNRLYWYRQTLGQGPEFLTYFQNEAQLEKSRLLSDRFSAERPKGSFSTLEIQRTEQGDSAMYLCASRDMTSGITEQYFGPGTRLTVT.

V gene TRBV5-1 combines with J gene TRBJ2-5; 7 nucleotides line up with TRBD1. With V trimmed by 0 bases and J by 7 bases, 9 bases remained unmatched. In germline, CDR1 is SGHRS, CDR2 YFSETQ. This CDR3 region has 15 residues. The CDR3 sequence: CASSLETGFLGTQYF. The CDR3 DNA reads as TGCGCCAGCAGCTTGGAGACAGGGTTTTTGGGGACCCAGTACTTC.

The rearrangement links TRBV7-9 to TRBJ1-1, with 10 bases aligning to TRBD1. There are 17 residues in the CDR3. V shed 5 bases, J shed 1 base, and the junction held 10 bases outside the gene matches. Per germline, CDR1 SEHNR and CDR2 FQNEAQ (reference sequence). In DNA form, the CDR3 reads TGTGCCAGCAGCCCCTCGTTTGGGGACAGGGGGAACACTGAAGCTTTCTTT. It is translated as CASSPSFGDRGNTEAFF.

Worth noting for this clonotype: Compared with germline, one end of the junction differs, possibly owing to a read error. The rearrangement joins TRBV3-1 to TRBJ2-6; 7 nucleotides match TRBD1. The CDR3 spans 18 residues. CDR1 and CDR2 from the germline V gene are LGHDT and YNNKEL (reference sequence). The CDR3 protein is CACSITGTVISGANVLTF. The CDR3 DNA is TGTGCCTGCAGCATTACCGGGACAGTGATCTCTGGGGCCAACGTCCTGACTTTC.

The chain links TRBV29-1 to TRBJ1-2; TRBD1 aligns across 7 bases. The J segment lost 8 bases and the V segment lost 4 bases, leaving 13 bases of the junction unmatched. The germline CDR1 and CDR2 sequences are SQVTM and ANQGSEA. This CDR3 has 14 amino acids. The CDR3 sequence is CSVGDRDSRRGYTF. Here the CDR3 DNA reads TGCAGCGTTGGCGACAGGGATTCCCGGAGGGGCTACACCTTC.

The chain is built from TRBV27 and TRBJ1-1, with D perhaps TRBD1 (6 bases). V was trimmed by 1 base and J by 5 bases, leaving 14 bases between them. The CDR3 covers 15 residues. Per the germline V gene, CDR1 is MNHEY and CDR2 is SMNVEV (reference sequence). The CDR3 reads CASSLFGGGGTEAFF. CDR3 DNA: TGTGCCAGCAGTTTATTCGGAGGGGGGGGGACTGAAGCTTTCTTT.

This clonotype has ten or more counts. This chain connects TRBV30 to TRBJ2-1; possibly TRBD2 for D (5 bases). In germline, CDR1 is GTSNPN, CDR2 SVGIG (reference sequence). Trimming cost V 5 bases and J 4 bases, with 6 bases left between them. The CDR3 runs 11 residues. The CDR3 sequence: CAWGEYNEQFF. CDR3 bases: TGTGCCTGGGGGGAGTACAATGAGCAGTTCTTC.

This clonotype was detected a few times. The genes are TRBV6-2 or TRBV6-3 and TRBJ1-2; possible D gene TRBD1, 5 bases. Trimming removed 2 bases from V and 4 bases from J, with 17 bases in between. CDR1 is MNHEY and CDR2 is SVGEGT in the germline V gene. This CDR3 contains 16 residues. The CDR3 DNA follows: TGTGCCAGCAGTTACCACTCTTCGGGACGGGCCTATGGCTACACCTTC. Translating it yields CASSYHSSGRAYGYTF.

This clonotype was observed a few times. The chain is built from TRBV6-2 or TRBV6-3 and TRBJ2-3; 7 bases match TRBD2. The CDR3 is 13 residues long. The V segment lost 4 bases and the J segment 7 bases; nucleotides outside the gene matches: 5. Germline V gives CDR1 MNHEY, CDR2 SVGEGT. The CDR3 DNA is TGTGCCAGCAGTTTGACTAGCAAAAATACGCAGTATTTT. This codes for CASSLTSKNTQYF.

On this clonotype itself: Relative to the germline gene, one junction end is altered; a read error may explain this. The rearrangement links TRBV11-1 to TRBJ2-2; the D is unclear. The germline V gene has CDR1 SGHAT and CDR2 FQDESV (reference sequence). This CDR3 spans 15 amino acids. CDR3 coding DNA: TGTGCCAGCAGCTTAGCGGCCCCGAACACCGCGGAGCTGTTTTTT. Amino acids: CASSLAAPNTAELFF.

V is TRBV7-8 and J is TRBJ2-5; 7 nucleotides agree with TRBD1. V shed 5 bases and J 4 bases; nucleotides not matched to a gene: 10. CDR1 SGHVS and CDR2 FQNEAQ come from the germline V gene. The CDR3 consists of 15 residues. For the CDR3, the DNA is TGTGCCAGCAGCACCCGACCCGGGACAGTAGAGACCCAGTACTTC. This encodes CASSTRPGTVETQYF.

V gene TRBV6-5 combines with J gene TRBJ2-1, with 7 bases fitting TRBD1. The CDR3 is made up of 18 amino acids. In germline, CDR1 is MNHEY, CDR2 SVGAGI. J gave up 0 bases and V 6 bases, and 14 bases lay outside the gene matches. CDR3 amino acids: CASRRDSSPPSSYNEQFF. As DNA, the CDR3 is TGTGCCAGCAGACGGGACAGTTCCCCTCCTAGCTCCTACAATGAGCAGTTCTTC.

This clonotype was seen ten or more times. CDR3 nucleotide sequence: TGCAGCTCAGCGGGAGGTGAAGACAATGAGCAGTTCTTC. Encoded protein: CSSAGGEDNEQFF. J is TRBJ2-1 and V is TRBV29-1; 9 bases line up with TRBD2. There are 13 residues in the CDR3. Per the germline V gene, CDR1 is SQVTM and CDR2 is ANQGSEA. With V trimmed by 8 bases and J by 5 bases, 7 bases remained unmatched.

Ten or more counts support this clonotype. The gene calls are TRBV4-1 and TRBJ1-4, with a possible D match to TRBD1 (6 bases). V lost 1 base to trimming and J lost 5 bases, with 8 bases between them. The germline CDR1 and CDR2 sequences are MGHRA and YSYEKL. The CDR3 spans 14 residues. The CDR3 sequence is CASSQGRGNEKLFF. DNA of the CDR3: TGCGCCAGCAGCCAAGGCAGGGGCAATGAAAAACTGTTTTTT.

This clonotype was counted between two and nine times. The J gene is TRBJ2-5, the V gene TRBV20-1; a possible D gene is TRBD2 (7 bases). This CDR3 comprises 15 residues. V lost 4 bases, J lost 1 base, and 16 bases lay in between. Germline V gene lookup returns CDR1 DFQATT and CDR2 SNEGSKA (reference sequence). The CDR3: CSAIPRAGAQETQYF. Written as DNA, the CDR3 is TGCAGTGCTATTCCCAGGGCGGGGGCCCAAGAGACCCAGTACTTC.

This clonotype was observed at least ten times. V and J are TRBV3-1 and TRBJ2-7; no definite D call. The V end lost 5 bases, the J end lost 7 bases, and 12 bases lay between the germline ends. Looked up from germline, CDR1 is LGHDT and CDR2 is YNNKEL (reference sequence). This CDR3 is built from 12 residues. CDR3 in DNA: TGTGCCAGCAGCAGCCACGACCAGGAGCAGTACTTC. Translated: CASSSHDQEQYF.

V gene TRBV5-1 combines with J gene TRBJ1-1; 10 nucleotides line up with TRBD1. V was pared by 4 bases and J by 5 bases, with 14 bases of the junction left unmatched. Germline lookup yields CDR1 SGHRS and CDR2 YFSETQ. This CDR3 has 17 residues. This chain's CDR3 is CASSLGTGASWGTEAFF. The DNA for the CDR3 is TGCGCCAGCAGCCTGGGGACAGGGGCCTCCTGGGGGACTGAAGCTTTCTTT.

The sample holds a few counts of this clonotype. Here the CDR3 DNA reads TGTGCCAGCAGAAGAGCGGGAGAGCCGGGGTACGAGCAGTACTTC. This gives the protein CASRRAGEPGYEQYF. This chain connects TRBV12-3 or TRBV12-4 to TRBJ2-7, with TRBD2 matching over 8 bases. The junction had 11 bases not matched to a gene; V was cut back by 6 bases and J by 4 bases. This CDR3 region has 15 residues.

This clonotype was seen many times. The chain couples TRBV7-2 to TRBJ1-2; maybe TRBD1 (5 bases). CDR1 is SGHTA and CDR2 is FQGNSA in the germline V gene. The V gene lost 5 bases and the J gene lost 3 bases, with 10 bases spanning the gap. There are 13 residues in the CDR3. CDR3 amino acids: CASSRDSYYGYTF. The CDR3 bases are TGTGCCAGCAGCCGAGACAGCTACTATGGCTACACCTTC. Supplemented by reference TRBV7-2 and TRBJ1-2, the full variable domain reads GAGVSQSPSNKVTEKGKDVELRCDPISGHTALYWYRQSLGQGLEFLIYFQGNSAPDKSGLPSDRFSAERTGGSVSTLTIQRTQQEDSAVYLCASSRDSYYGYTFGSGTRLTVV.

This rearrangement joins TRBV11-2 to TRBJ2-2, with 8 bases that match TRBD1. This CDR3 contains 20 residues. Germline V gene sequence: CDR1 SGHAT, CDR2 FQNNGV. V gave up 5 bases and J gave up 0 bases; unmatched junction bases: 17. The CDR3 loop is CASSAFIGQGGLANTGELFF. The CDR3 DNA sequence: TGTGCCAGCAGCGCATTCATCGGACAGGGTGGTCTCGCGAACACCGGGGAGCTGTTTTTT.

The CDR3 spells CASSLDTVDYGYTF. The CDR3 bases are TGTGCCAGCAGCTTGGATACAGTGGACTATGGCTACACCTTC. This sequence joins TRBV7-9 and TRBJ1-2; D is uncertain. The CDR3 loop spans 14 amino acids. V dropped 3 bases and J dropped 3 bases, with 11 bases sitting between them. Germline CDR1 and CDR2: SEHNR and FQNEAQ (reference sequence). Complete variable domain (other parts from reference TRBV7-9 and TRBJ1-2): DTGVSQNPRHKITKRGQNVTFRCDPISEHNRLYWYRQTLGQGPEFLTYFQNEAQLEKSRLLSDRFSAERPKGSFSTLEIQRTEQGDSAMYLCASSLDTVDYGYTFGSGTRLTVV.

This clonotype has just one count. CDR3 bases: TGTGCCAGCAGTTACCTGGGGACAGGGAACACTGAAGCTTTCTTT. It specifies CASSYLGTGNTEAFF. The rearrangement links TRBV6-2 or TRBV6-3 to TRBJ1-1; 8 positions match TRBD1. Germline V gene lookup returns CDR1 MNHEY and CDR2 SVGEGT. CDR3 length equals 15 residues. The J segment lost 1 base and the V segment lost 2 bases, leaving 3 bases of the junction unmatched.

The chain has TRBV5-1 and TRBJ1-2; D is possibly TRBD1 (5 bases). Per the germline V gene, CDR1 is SGHRS and CDR2 is YFSETQ. V was pared by 4 bases and J by 5 bases, with 24 bases between. CDR3 length: 17 residues. CDR3 sequence reads: CASSRTGDHSPFYGYTF. In DNA, the CDR3 is TGCGCCAGCAGCAGAACCGGGGACCATTCTCCCTTTTATGGCTACACCTTC. The full variable domain, in which reference TRBV5-1 and TRBJ1-2 provide the parts outside the CDR3, is KAGVTQTPRYLIKTRGQQVTLSCSPISGHRSVSWYQQTPGQGLQFLFEYFSETQRNKGNFPGRFSGRQFSNSRSEMNVSTLELGDSALYLCASSRTGDHSPFYGYTFGSGTRLTVV.